These 13 T cell receptor beta chains came from one sample sequenced in a study of identical twins. TCRdb itself ran the 5' RACE reads through MiXCR, one entry per CDR3 protein. The sample yields 400,000 to 550,000 distinct CDR3 sequences, 24% seen once. In addition, the sample was reused for a study of T cells expressing NK-cell markers.

Material: CD4+ T cells sorted from blood. The receptors were sampled from a woman aged 18 to 35 in good health.

This clonotype was observed a few times. The chain joins TRBV5-1 to TRBJ2-1; the D gene is possibly TRBD2 (6 bases). Trimming cost V 7 bases and J 10 bases, with 12 bases left between them. The CDR3 loop spans 11 amino acids. Looked up from germline, CDR1 is SGHRS and CDR2 is YFSETQ. The DNA of the CDR3 is TGCGCCAGCCGGGAGTTTTGGGAGCAGTTCTTC. Protein product: CASREFWEQFF.

The chain has TRBV2 and TRBJ2-7; D unclear. CDR1 and CDR2 from the germline V gene are SNHLY and FYNNEI. This CDR3 is built from 13 residues. Trimming removed 2 bases at V and 9 bases at J, with 14 bases between. CDR3 amino acids: CASSESLPDGQYF. CDR3 nucleotides: TGTGCCAGCAGTGAAAGCTTGCCGGACGGGCAGTACTTC.

The chain links TRBV7-9 to TRBJ2-2, with TRBD1 matching over 9 bases. Germline V gene lookup returns CDR1 SEHNR and CDR2 FQNEAQ (reference sequence). J gave up 7 bases and V 5 bases, and 11 bases lay outside the gene matches. The CDR3 spans 16 residues. DNA for the CDR3: TGTGCCAGCAGCAGTGATACAGGGGGCGATAGCGGGGAGCTGTTTTTT. This codes for CASSSDTGGDSGELFF. The full variable domain, with the rest looked up from reference TRBV7-9 and TRBJ2-2, is DTGVSQNPRHKITKRGQNVTFRCDPISEHNRLYWYRQTLGQGPEFLTYFQNEAQLEKSRLLSDRFSAERPKGSFSTLEIQRTEQGDSAMYLCASSSDTGGDSGELFFGEGSRLTVL.

The chain is built from TRBV10-2 and TRBJ2-1; TRBD2 agrees at 8 bases. Germline trimming cut 4 bases from V and 4 bases from J; bases unmatched to any gene: 0. Germline CDR1 is WSHSY and CDR2 is SAAADI. The CDR3 runs to 13 residues. The CDR3 region is CASSAGGYNEQFF. CDR3 DNA: TGCGCCAGCAGTGCGGGAGGGTACAATGAGCAGTTCTTC.

This clonotype was counted ten times or more. V usage is TRBV12-3 or TRBV12-4 and J usage is TRBJ2-2, with 8 positions matching TRBD2. The junction had 11 bases not matched to a gene; V was cut back by 6 bases and J by 2 bases. The CDR3 is made up of 17 amino acids. This CDR3 is CASSPRGSGANTGELFF. The DNA for the CDR3 is TGTGCCAGCAGCCCCCGGGGTAGCGGGGCAAACACCGGGGAGCTGTTTTTT.

In this sample, this clonotype turned up a few times. The genes are TRBV2 and TRBJ2-7; D perhaps matches TRBD1 (5 bases). This CDR3 is 11 amino acids long. Germline V CDR1 and CDR2: SNHLY, FYNNEI. V gave up 6 bases and J gave up 6 bases, with 9 bases separating them. The CDR3 DNA sequence: TGTGCCAGCAGGCAGGGCCTCGAGCAGTACTTC. Protein product: CASRQGLEQYF.

The chain is built from TRBV5-6 and TRBJ2-1, with 11 nucleotides matching TRBD2. Trimming cost V 4 bases and J 6 bases; bases outside gene matches: 12. The CDR3 length is 17 residues. In germline, CDR1 is SGHDT, CDR2 YYEEEE. The CDR3 sequence is CASSLLLLAGGLNEQFF. The CDR3 nucleotides read TGTGCCAGCAGCCTCCTCCTTCTAGCGGGGGGCCTCAATGAGCAGTTCTTC.

V usage is TRBV7-2 and J usage is TRBJ2-2, with 11 bases identical to TRBD2. In germline, CDR1 is SGHTA, CDR2 FQGNSA. This CDR3 has 16 amino acids. The V segment lost 6 bases and the J segment 8 bases; nucleotides outside the gene matches: 11. The DNA for the CDR3 is TGTGCCAGCAGTTCTCATAGCGGGGGGGCCCCTGGGGAGCTGTTTTTT. Translating gives CASSSHSGGAPGELFF.

V usage is TRBV10-3 and J usage is TRBJ2-7, with 12 bases identical to TRBD2. The CDR3 is 16 residues long. Germline CDR1 is ENHRY and CDR2 is SYGVKD. J gave up 6 bases and V 5 bases, and 11 bases lay outside the gene matches. This CDR3 is CAISSHRLAGVIEQYF. CDR3 nucleotide sequence: TGTGCCATCAGTTCTCATAGACTAGCGGGAGTTATCGAGCAGTACTTC.

The rearrangement joins TRBV3-1 to TRBJ2-2; D ambiguous. V lost 5 bases, J lost 7 bases, and 11 bases lay in between. This CDR3 is built from 13 residues. Per germline, CDR1 LGHDT and CDR2 YNNKEL (reference sequence). This CDR3 reads CASSLGRNGELFF. The CDR3 nucleotides read TGTGCCAGCAGCTTAGGACGGAACGGGGAGCTGTTTTTT.

This clonotype was observed a few times. In DNA form, the CDR3 reads TGTGCCAGCAGCTTAACTTCGGGGGCCCCTTACAATGAGCAGTTCTTC. It yields the protein CASSLTSGAPYNEQFF. The chain couples TRBV7-3 to TRBJ2-1; D may be TRBD1 or TRBD2 (6 bases each). This CDR3 is built from 16 residues. The V gene lost 0 bases and the J gene lost 4 bases, with 13 bases spanning the gap. Per germline, CDR1 SGHTA and CDR2 FQGTGA.

This chain joins TRBV7-9 and TRBJ2-7; 10 positions match TRBD1. Trimming cost V 4 bases and J 2 bases; bases outside gene matches: 5. Germline loops: CDR1 SEHNR, CDR2 FQNEAQ (reference sequence). CDR3 length equals 15 residues. The CDR3 DNA is TGTGCCAGCAGCTCCCAGGGACAGGGGCCCTACGAGCAGTACTTC. Translating gives CASSSQGQGPYEQYF.

This chain links TRBV5-1 with TRBJ2-3; the D gene is possibly TRBD2 (5 bases). Trimming cost V 0 bases and J 6 bases, with 14 bases left between them. The CDR3 spans 15 residues. The germline gives CDR1 SGHRS, CDR2 YFSETQ. DNA of the CDR3: TGCGCCAGCAGCTTGGAAGGCGGAGGCGTGGATACGCAGTATTTT. Protein: CASSLEGGGVDTQYF. Together with reference TRBV5-1 and TRBJ2-3, the CDR3 gives the full variable domain: KAGVTQTPRYLIKTRGQQVTLSCSPISGHRSVSWYQQTPGQGLQFLFEYFSETQRNKGNFPGRFSGRQFSNSRSEMNVSTLELGDSALYLCASSLEGGGVDTQYFGPGTRLTVL.